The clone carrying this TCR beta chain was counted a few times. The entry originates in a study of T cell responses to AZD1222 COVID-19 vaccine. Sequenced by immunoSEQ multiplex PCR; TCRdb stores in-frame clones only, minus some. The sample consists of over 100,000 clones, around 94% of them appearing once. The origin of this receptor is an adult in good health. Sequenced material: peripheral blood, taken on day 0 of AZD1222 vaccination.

CDR3 residues: CASSFDRGGNTEAFF. The CDR3 DNA reads TGTGCCAGCAGCTTCGACAGGGGAGGTAACACTGAAGCTTTCTTT. This chain uses TRBV7-8 with TRBJ1-1; TRBD1 matches 8 bases. The V and J ends lost 3 bases and 2 bases, in that order; junction bases with no gene match: 5. CDR3 length: 15 residues. Germline-derived CDR1 and CDR2 are SGHVS and FQNEAQ.